Listed here are 20 T cell receptor beta chains from one sample, sequenced in a study of cytomegalovirus exposure and HLA in healthy donors. Both 60 Vbeta primers and 13 Jbeta primers went into the PCR. Measured with immunoSEQ multiplex PCR; TCRdb has only the in-frame clones, and not every one. The sample yields about 90,000 clones, around 85% seen once. Sequenced input: PBMCs. Receptors originate from a man aged 18 to 30 in good health and CMV-seronegative.

CDR3 residues: CASSLAGTSGTQETQYF. The CDR3 nucleotides are TGTGCCAGCAGTTTAGCCGGGACTAGCGGTACCCAAGAGACCCAGTACTTC. The chain employs TRBV28 and TRBJ2-5; 11 bases align to TRBD2. In germline, CDR1 is MDHEN, CDR2 SYDVKM. The CDR3 totals 17 residues. Trimming took 2 bases from V and 1 from J; bases not matched to a gene: 6.

The chain has TRBV30 and TRBJ2-7, with D perhaps TRBD1 (6 bases). The V gene lost 2 bases and the J gene lost 7 bases, with 9 bases spanning the gap. The V gene's germline CDR1 is GTSNPN and CDR2 SVGIG (reference sequence). This CDR3 region has 11 residues. CDR3 in amino acids: CAWSFQGEQYF. DNA for the CDR3: TGTGCCTGGAGTTTTCAGGGGGAGCAGTACTTC.

This clone was counted a few times. The chain has TRBV7-3 and TRBJ2-5, with TRBD2 matching over 9 bases. Losses at the gene ends were 5 bases for V and 5 bases for J; bases not matched to a gene: 9. Germline CDR1 and CDR2: SGHTA and FQGTGA. The CDR3 sequence is 15 residues long. CDR3 DNA sequence: TGTGCCAGCAGCCAATCGGGACTAGCTCTGGAGACCCAGTACTTC. This encodes CASSQSGLALETQYF.

The gene calls are TRBV28 and TRBJ2-1; TRBD2 agrees at 7 bases. J lost 0 bases, V lost 10 bases, and 18 bases had no gene match. Germline assignment: CDR1 MDHEN and CDR2 SYDVKM. The CDR3 totals 18 residues. The CDR3 DNA sequence: TGTGCCATCTCGGGTGGTTCTAGCGGCCTAAGCTCCTACAATGAGCAGTTCTTC. It specifies CAISGGSSGLSSYNEQFF.

CDR3 DNA: TGTGCCAGCAGCTTCCCGGGACAGAACTACGAGCAGTACTTC. Its translation is CASSFPGQNYEQYF. This sequence joins TRBV11-1 and TRBJ2-7; 7 positions match TRBD1. Germline CDR1 is SGHAT and CDR2 is FQDESV (reference sequence). CDR3 length: 14 amino acids. V trimming: 3 bases; J trimming: 3 bases; junction bases outside the gene matches: 5.

This chain joins TRBV7-9 and TRBJ2-7; 12 positions agree with TRBD2. This CDR3 is built from 17 residues. CDR1 is SEHNR, CDR2 FQNEAQ, per germline (reference sequence). The J segment lost 2 bases and the V segment lost 6 bases, leaving 11 bases of the junction unmatched. DNA for the CDR3: TGTGCCAGCAGTTCACGACTAGCGGGAGTCTTTCCCTACGAGCAGTACTTC. Amino acid sequence: CASSSRLAGVFPYEQYF.

This clone occurred a few times. The chain is built from TRBV27 and TRBJ2-7; possibly TRBD2 for D (6 bases). Germline CDR1 MNHEY, CDR2 SMNVEV (reference sequence). V lost 5 bases to trimming and J lost 4 bases, with 21 bases between them. This CDR3 spans 16 amino acids. CDR3 coding DNA: TGTGCCAGCAGTAAAGCGGGTTGGGGTGGGGAATACGAGCAGTACTTC. The encoded protein is CASSKAGWGGEYEQYF.

The V call is TRBV4-1, the J call TRBJ2-7; the match to TRBD2 covers 8 bases. The germline V gene has CDR1 MGHRA and CDR2 YSYEKL. The junction had 9 bases not matched to a gene; V was cut back by 3 bases and J by 2 bases. The CDR3 spans 16 residues. The CDR3 loop reads CASSQSIAGQTYEQYF. As DNA, the CDR3 is TGCGCCAGCAGCCAGAGTATAGCGGGACAAACCTACGAGCAGTACTTC.

The genes are TRBV28 and TRBJ2-7; the match to TRBD2 covers 9 bases. This CDR3 contains 16 residues. Germline loops: CDR1 MDHEN, CDR2 SYDVKM. Trimming took 6 bases from V and 1 from J; bases not matched to a gene: 10. CDR3 DNA: TGTGCCAGCAGCCTGATCAGCGGGAGGATGTCCTACGAGCAGTACTTC. Its translation is CASSLISGRMSYEQYF.

The genes are TRBV10-2 and TRBJ2-7, with 9 bases fitting TRBD1. V shed 6 bases, J shed 5 bases, and the junction held 8 bases outside the gene matches. The CDR3 has 14 residues. Germline CDR1 reads WSHSY; CDR2 reads SAAADI. The CDR3 DNA is TGCGCCAGCAGGGCCCGGGACAGGGACCACGAGCAGTACTTC. Translating it yields CASRARDRDHEQYF.

The CDR3 sequence is CAVRSGTAIMEYF. The DNA for the CDR3 is TGTGCCGTAAGGTCGGGGACAGCTATAATGGAGTACTTC. V gene TRBV7-8 combines with J gene TRBJ2-7; 7 positions agree with TRBD1. Germline V lookup: CDR1 SGHVS, CDR2 FQNEAQ. The CDR3 loop spans 13 amino acids. Losses at the gene ends were 11 bases for V and 11 bases for J; bases not matched to a gene: 18. Full variable domain (missing parts from reference TRBV7-8 and TRBJ2-7): GAGVSQSPRYKVAKRGQDVALRCDPISGHVSLFWYQQALGQGPEFLTYFQNEAQLDKSGLPSDRFFAERPEGSVSTLKIQRTQQEDSAVYLCAVRSGTAIMEYFGPGTRLTVT.

The chain carries TRBV6-5 and TRBJ2-7, with 11 bases identical to TRBD2. CDR1 and CDR2 from the germline V gene are MNHEY and SVGAGI. J was trimmed by 2 bases and V by 6 bases; bases with no gene match: 3. The CDR3 is 14 amino acids. The CDR3 sequence: CASRGLAEAYEQYF. The CDR3 DNA follows: TGTGCCAGCAGGGGACTAGCGGAAGCCTACGAGCAGTACTTC.

The rearrangement uses TRBV6-1 and TRBJ1-4, with TRBD1 as a possible D gene (5 bases). The CDR3 has 16 amino acids. Per the germline V gene, CDR1 is MNHNS and CDR2 is SASEGT. V was shortened by 4 bases and J by 4 bases, with 16 bases between the two germline ends. The CDR3 protein is CASSVGVVPFNEKLFF. CDR3 DNA sequence: TGTGCCAGCAGTGTAGGGGTCGTCCCTTTTAATGAAAAACTGTTTTTT.

The chain couples TRBV28 to TRBJ2-7, with D possibly matching TRBD1 (6 bases). Trimming took 4 bases from V and 5 from J, leaving 12 bases between them. CDR1 is MDHEN and CDR2 is SYDVKM in the germline V gene. There are 13 residues in the CDR3. CDR3 residues: CASSSLQGNEQYF. The DNA of the CDR3 is TGTGCCAGCAGTTCCCTACAGGGCAACGAGCAGTACTTC.

This clone has more than one count but fewer than ten. This rearrangement joins TRBV5-1 to TRBJ1-2; D remains ambiguous. CDR3 size: 15 residues. V was shortened by 0 bases and J by 4 bases, with 13 bases between the two germline ends. The germline V gene has CDR1 SGHRS and CDR2 YFSETQ. The DNA of the CDR3 is TGCGCCAGCAGCTTGGGAGGTGGAAACGGCTATGGCTACACCTTC. Protein: CASSLGGGNGYGYTF.

The chain is built from TRBV19 and TRBJ1-1; 9 positions match TRBD1. CDR3 length equals 12 residues. Germline loops: CDR1 LNHDA, CDR2 SQIVND (reference sequence). The J segment lost 10 bases and the V segment lost 6 bases, leaving 6 bases of the junction unmatched. Here the CDR3 reads CASRNRDRVAFF. CDR3 coding DNA: TGTGCCAGTAGGAACCGGGACAGGGTAGCTTTCTTT.

The chain couples TRBV28 to TRBJ1-1, with D uncertain. Germline loops: CDR1 MDHEN, CDR2 SYDVKM. The CDR3 sequence is 12 residues long. V lost 7 bases to trimming and J lost 3 bases, with 9 bases between them. The CDR3 loop is CASKAGDTEAFF. The CDR3 DNA is TGTGCCAGCAAAGCCGGTGACACTGAAGCTTTCTTT. Based on the CDR3 plus reference TRBV28 and TRBJ1-1, the full variable domain is DVKVTQSSRYLVKRTGEKVFLECVQDMDHENMFWYRQDPGLGLRLIYFSYDVKMKEKGDIPEGYSVSREKKERFSLILESASTNQTSMYLCASKAGDTEAFFGQGTRLTVV.

This clone appeared once. The gene calls are TRBV29-1 and TRBJ2-7; TRBD1 agrees at 8 bases. This CDR3 is built from 11 residues. The J segment lost 4 bases and the V segment lost 7 bases, leaving 3 bases of the junction unmatched. Germline V lookup: CDR1 SQVTM, CDR2 ANQGSEA. The CDR3 loop is CSARQGYEQYF. The CDR3 coding sequence is TGCAGCGCCCGACAGGGGTACGAGCAGTACTTC.

The chain is built from TRBV29-1 and TRBJ1-5, with 9 positions matching TRBD1. The CDR3 spans 14 residues. The V gene's germline CDR1 is SQVTM and CDR2 ANQGSEA. Trimming took 5 bases from V and 2 from J; bases not matched to a gene: 4. CDR3 loop: CSVSRDRGNQPQHF. The DNA of the CDR3 is TGCAGCGTTAGCCGGGACAGGGGCAATCAGCCCCAGCATTTT.

The J gene is TRBJ1-2, the V gene TRBV11-2; 9 bases are a match to TRBD1. This CDR3 comprises 14 residues. The germline V gene has CDR1 SGHAT and CDR2 FQNNGV. V trimming: 4 bases; J trimming: 1 base; junction bases outside the gene matches: 1. The CDR3 DNA sequence: TGTGCCAGCAGCTCGGGACAGGGTAACTATGGCTACACCTTC. This gives the protein CASSSGQGNYGYTF.